The T cell receptor beta chain under discussion was sequenced for a study of CD8 T cells in ankylosing spondylitis. Per the germline V gene, CDR1 is SGHRS and CDR2 is YFSETQ. The J segment lost 4 bases and the V segment lost 0 bases, leaving 7 bases of the junction unmatched. This CDR3 has 15 amino acids. In TCRdb, the 5' RACE reads were re-called with MiXCR into one record per CDR3 protein. The sample shows 200,000 to 250,000 distinct CDR3 sequences, 10% of them seen only once. Whole-study results and caveats: Blood from ankylosing spondylitis patients appeared to carry a characteristic roughly eight-variant TCR beta motif.

This clonotype was counted many times. Its antigen is unknown. The chain has TRBV5-1 and TRBJ2-7; 7 bases map to TRBD2. Material: blood, either unsorted or a sorted T cell fraction (not recorded which). This sequence was found in a male donor with ankylosing spondylitis or in good health (not recorded which). The CDR3 DNA reads as TGCGCCAGCAGCTTGGTAGCCGGGACTACGTACGAGCAGTACTTC. Translating it yields CASSLVAGTTYEQYF. Filled out from reference TRBV5-1 and TRBJ2-7, the complete variable domain reads KAGVTQTPRYLIKTRGQQVTLSCSPISGHRSVSWYQQTPGQGLQFLFEYFSETQRNKGNFPGRFSGRQFSNSRSEMNVSTLELGDSALYLCASSLVAGTTYEQYFGPGTRLTVT.